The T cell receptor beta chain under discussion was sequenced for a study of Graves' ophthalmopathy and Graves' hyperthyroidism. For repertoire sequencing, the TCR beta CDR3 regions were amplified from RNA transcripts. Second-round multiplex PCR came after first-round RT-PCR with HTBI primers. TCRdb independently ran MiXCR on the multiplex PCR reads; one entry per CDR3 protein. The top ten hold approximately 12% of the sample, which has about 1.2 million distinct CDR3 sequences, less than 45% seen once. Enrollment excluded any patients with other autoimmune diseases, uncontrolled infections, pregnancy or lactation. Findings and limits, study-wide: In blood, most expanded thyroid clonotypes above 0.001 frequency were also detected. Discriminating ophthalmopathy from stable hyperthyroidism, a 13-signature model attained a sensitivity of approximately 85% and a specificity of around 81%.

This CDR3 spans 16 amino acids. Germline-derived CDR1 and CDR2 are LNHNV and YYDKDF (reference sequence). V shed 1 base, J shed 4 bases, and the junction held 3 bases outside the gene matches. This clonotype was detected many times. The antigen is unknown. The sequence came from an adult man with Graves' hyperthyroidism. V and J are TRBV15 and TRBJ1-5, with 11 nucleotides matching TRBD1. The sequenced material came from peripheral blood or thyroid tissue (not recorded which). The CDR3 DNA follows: TGTGCCACCAGCAGAGCCGGGACAGGGGGTAATCAGCCCCAGCATTTT. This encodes CATSRAGTGGNQPQHF.